Below are 6 T cell receptor beta chains sequenced from a single sample in a study of CD8+ T cells in alopecia areata. cDNA prepared by RNA extraction and subsequent reverse transcription served as the template for sequencing. Only in-frame clones appear in the TCRdb table, and some are missing; sequencing was by immunoSEQ multiplex PCR. The sample carries about 30,000 clones, less than 65% recorded once. The sequencing input was NKG2D-high CD8+ T cells sorted from blood. These TCRs come from a human donor with alopecia areata.

The rearrangement links TRBV2 to TRBJ1-1; D is uncertain. Germline loops: CDR1 SNHLY, CDR2 FYNNEI. This CDR3 region has 14 residues. Trimming stripped 7 bases from V and 0 bases from J, with 12 bases between. The chain's CDR3 is CASISQVMNTEAFF. In DNA form, the CDR3 reads TGTGCCAGCATTTCTCAAGTCATGAACACTGAAGCTTTCTTT.

The table lists this clone with a few counts. The genes are TRBV19 and TRBJ2-7; D tentatively reads TRBD1 or TRBD2 (5 bases each). In germline, CDR1 is LNHDA, CDR2 SQIVND (reference sequence). The V gene lost 7 bases and the J gene lost 0 bases, with 13 bases spanning the gap. The CDR3 contains 14 residues. CDR3 nucleotides: TGTGCCAGTAAACCGGGACCACGCTCCTACGAGCAGTACTTC. Translating gives CASKPGPRSYEQYF.

The chain has TRBV15 and TRBJ2-1; D is uncertain. Deletions cut 3 bases from V and 8 bases from J, with 11 bases between. There are 13 residues in the CDR3. Germline loops: CDR1 LNHNV, CDR2 YYDKDF (reference sequence). CDR3 residues: CATSRETADEQFF. DNA for the CDR3: TGTGCCACCAGCAGGGAAACTGCTGATGAGCAGTTCTTC.

CDR3 protein: CASSSTGTPYTGELFF. CDR3 coding DNA: TGTGCCAGCAGCTCGACCGGGACGCCCTACACCGGGGAGCTGTTTTTT. The V gene is TRBV7-9, the J gene TRBJ2-2; D is perhaps TRBD1 or TRBD2 (5 bases each). The V gene's germline CDR1 is SEHNR and CDR2 FQNEAQ (reference sequence). This CDR3 is 16 amino acids long. V lost 4 bases to trimming and J lost 3 bases, with 15 bases between them. The variable domain in full, with the rest retrieved from reference TRBV7-9 and TRBJ2-2, is DTGVSQNPRHKITKRGQNVTFRCDPISEHNRLYWYRQTLGQGPEFLTYFQNEAQLEKSRLLSDRFSAERPKGSFSTLEIQRTEQGDSAMYLCASSSTGTPYTGELFFGEGSRLTVL.

This clone came up a few times. V gene TRBV5-1 combines with J gene TRBJ2-7; 8 bases line up with TRBD1. J was trimmed by 4 bases and V by 4 bases; bases with no gene match: 10. Germline V CDR1 and CDR2: SGHRS, YFSETQ. The CDR3 runs 15 residues. The CDR3 region has the DNA TGCGCCAGCAGCACGGGGACAGGCGACGGGTACGAGCAGTACTTC. It encodes CASSTGTGDGYEQYF.

The gene calls are TRBV7-9 and TRBJ2-5; 9 bases align to TRBD2. The CDR3 has 17 amino acids. V shed 1 base, J shed 4 bases, and the junction held 10 bases outside the gene matches. The germline V gene has CDR1 SEHNR and CDR2 FQNEAQ (reference sequence). This chain's CDR3 is CASSLDRSGGSGETQYF. DNA of the CDR3: TGTGCCAGCAGCTTAGACAGGAGCGGGGGGTCGGGAGAGACCCAGTACTTC.